The 20 T cell receptor beta chains below all came from one sample that was sequenced in a study of blood T cell repertoires in COVID-19. Libraries were prepared by immunoSEQ multiplex PCR; TCRdb keeps only in-frame clonotypes and omits some of them. This repertoire shows about 110,000 clones, 76% found once; its top ten account for more than 5%. The sample was peripheral blood. The receptors originated from a man aged 80 or over with COVID-19, enrolled during active disease.

The V gene is TRBV7-2, the J gene TRBJ2-1; D remains ambiguous. Per germline, CDR1 SGHTA and CDR2 FQGNSA. This CDR3 region has 11 residues. The ends were cut back, 5 bases at V and 6 bases at J, with 5 bases in the middle. CDR3 bases: TGTGCCAGCAGCAGACTCAATGAGCAGTTCTTC. Translating it yields CASSRLNEQFF.

The chain uses TRBV6-2 or TRBV6-3 and TRBJ2-2; 7 bases fit TRBD2. V was pared by 4 bases and J by 8 bases, with 4 bases of the junction left unmatched. CDR1 is MNHEY, CDR2 SVGEGT, per germline. The CDR3 runs to 13 residues. CDR3 sequence reads: CASSFLGLGELFF. CDR3 DNA: TGTGCCAGCAGTTTTCTGGGACTAGGGGAGCTGTTTTTT.

This chain links TRBV12-5 with TRBJ1-2; weak D call: TRBD1 (5 bases). Per the germline V gene, CDR1 is LGHNT and CDR2 is FRNRAP. V was cut by 5 bases and J by 2 bases, with 9 bases left in between. The CDR3 is 13 amino acids. Written as DNA, the CDR3 is TGTGCTAGTGGTCTGTCAGGGAACTATGGCTACACCTTC. Translating gives CASGLSGNYGYTF.

This clone turned up a few times. The rearrangement links TRBV4-2 to TRBJ2-3; tentatively, D is TRBD2 (5 bases). Trimming took 2 bases from V and 0 from J, leaving 12 bases between them. CDR1 and CDR2 (germline): LGHNA, YNFKEQ. This CDR3 region has 16 residues. This chain's CDR3 is CASSQLSSKSTDTQYF. The CDR3 DNA reads as TGTGCCAGCAGCCAATTGTCTAGCAAGAGCACAGATACGCAGTATTTT.

This clone was counted once. The chain uses TRBV5-1 and TRBJ2-3, with 7 nucleotides matching TRBD1. V was pared by 4 bases and J by 2 bases, with 4 bases of the junction left unmatched. This CDR3 contains 14 residues. In germline, CDR1 is SGHRS, CDR2 YFSETQ. CDR3 bases: TGCGCCAGCAGCCCCACAGGGGACACAGATACGCAGTATTTT. This translates into CASSPTGDTDTQYF. Full variable domain (outside the CDR3, taken from reference TRBV5-1 and TRBJ2-3): KAGVTQTPRYLIKTRGQQVTLSCSPISGHRSVSWYQQTPGQGLQFLFEYFSETQRNKGNFPGRFSGRQFSNSRSEMNVSTLELGDSALYLCASSPTGDTDTQYFGPGTRLTVL.

This sequence joins TRBV2 and TRBJ2-5, with TRBD1 matching over 10 bases. CDR3 length: 15 amino acids. CDR1 is SNHLY and CDR2 is FYNNEI in the germline V gene. The ends lost 5 bases at V and 1 base at J; junction bases unmatched: 4. The DNA of the CDR3 is TGTGCCAGCAGTTCCCGGACAGGGGGCCAAGAGACCCAGTACTTC. Translated, it gives CASSSRTGGQETQYF.

The chain recombines TRBV28 with TRBJ2-7; D is unresolved. This CDR3 region has 12 residues. Trimming removed 1 base from V and 9 bases from J, with 10 bases in between. Germline V gene lookup returns CDR1 MDHEN and CDR2 SYDVKM. The CDR3 is CASSLLLIGQYF. The CDR3 region has the DNA TGTGCCAGCAGTTTATTGCTGATCGGGCAGTACTTC.

The chain links TRBV5-1 to TRBJ2-7; the match to TRBD1 covers 7 bases. Trimming at V came to 0 bases and at J to 1 base, leaving 4 bases not matched to a gene. Germline lookup yields CDR1 SGHRS and CDR2 YFSETQ. CDR3 length equals 15 residues. DNA for the CDR3: TGCGCCAGCAGCTTGGAGGCAGGGGGTTCCTACGAGCAGTACTTC. Protein sequence: CASSLEAGGSYEQYF.

This clone was seen a single time. The chain combines TRBV7-2 with TRBJ2-5; D is uncertain. CDR3 length equals 12 residues. V was trimmed by 3 bases and J by 4 bases, leaving 6 bases between them. Per the germline V gene, CDR1 is SGHTA and CDR2 is FQGNSA. For the CDR3, the DNA is TGTGCCAGCAGCTTGGCCCTAGAGACCCAGTACTTC. Its translation: CASSLALETQYF.

Comment on this clone: Other nucleotide sequences in the sample specify the same CDR3. This sequence joins TRBV7-2 and TRBJ1-1; D unclear. The CDR3 loop spans 14 amino acids. Trimming took off 5 bases at V and 3 bases at J, with 13 bases between the two ends. The germline CDR1 and CDR2 sequences are SGHTA and FQGNSA. The CDR3 loop reads CASSLTGADTEAFF. The DNA for the CDR3 is TGTGCCAGCAGCCTAACGGGAGCGGACACTGAAGCTTTCTTT.

The rearrangement uses TRBV14 and TRBJ1-4; TRBD1 might be the D (6 bases). This CDR3 is 22 amino acids long. Trimming removed 1 base from V and 0 bases from J, with 27 bases in between. CDR1 SGHDN and CDR2 FVKESK come from the germline V gene. The CDR3 is CASSQGKKGGHPNGATNEKLFF. In DNA, the CDR3 is TGTGCCAGCAGCCAAGGAAAGAAAGGGGGACACCCGAATGGTGCAACTAATGAAAAACTGTTTTTT.

The chain is built from TRBV5-4 and TRBJ1-2; maybe TRBD1 (6 bases). Trimming stripped 4 bases from V and 5 bases from J, with 12 bases between. The CDR3 runs to 13 residues. Germline assignment: CDR1 SGHNT and CDR2 YYREEE (reference sequence). In DNA, the CDR3 is TGTGCCAGCAGCCCGGGGGGCGCGTATGGCTACACCTTC. Amino acids: CASSPGGAYGYTF. The entire variable domain, with the rest obtained from reference TRBV5-4 and TRBJ1-2, is as follows: ETGVTQSPTHLIKTRGQQVTLRCSSQSGHNTVSWYQQALGQGPQFIFQYYREEENGRGNFPPRFSGLQFPNYSSELNVNALELDDSALYLCASSPGGAYGYTFGSGTRLTVV.

This clone was recorded a few times. J is TRBJ1-1 and V is TRBV6-2 or TRBV6-3; 7 positions match TRBD1. The ends lost 2 bases at V and 7 bases at J; junction bases unmatched: 7. The CDR3 covers 14 residues. Per germline, CDR1 MNHEY and CDR2 SVGEGT. Written as DNA, the CDR3 is TGTGCCAGCAGTTACCATGGACAGGCTCGTGAAGCTTTCTTT. Amino acid sequence: CASSYHGQAREAFF.

V is TRBV7-9 and J is TRBJ1-1; D remains unclear. The CDR3 consists of 16 residues. The V end was cut by 0 bases, the J end by 4 bases, with 15 bases between. In germline, CDR1 is SEHNR, CDR2 FQNEAQ (reference sequence). The CDR3 loop is CASSLAEQRLGTEAFF. In DNA form, the CDR3 reads TGTGCCAGCAGCTTAGCGGAGCAGCGTCTAGGCACTGAAGCTTTCTTT.

This clone was recorded once. The chain is built from TRBV27 and TRBJ2-7; 8 nucleotides align to TRBD2. Germline-derived CDR1 and CDR2 are MNHEY and SMNVEV (reference sequence). With 1 base clipped from V and 4 bases from J, the junction kept 3 bases outside the gene matches. The CDR3 spans 14 residues. The CDR3 coding sequence is TGTGCCAGCAGTTTATACGCTAGCGGGTACGAGCAGTACTTC. This translates into CASSLYASGYEQYF.

The chain employs TRBV27 and TRBJ2-4; 10 bases line up with TRBD2. From germline, CDR1 is MNHEY and CDR2 SMNVEV (reference sequence). The V gene end was trimmed by 3 bases and the J gene end by 1 base; junction bases not matched to a gene: 9. There are 18 residues in the CDR3. CDR3: CASSLGLAGVGAKNIQYF. For the CDR3, the DNA is TGTGCCAGCAGTTTGGGCCTAGCGGGAGTGGGGGCCAAAAACATTCAGTACTTC.

This clone was found once. The J gene is TRBJ1-2, the V gene TRBV6-2 or TRBV6-3; a possible D gene is TRBD1 (5 bases). Per germline, CDR1 MNHEY and CDR2 SVGEGT. CDR3 size: 14 residues. Trimming pared 6 bases from V and 7 bases from J, leaving 18 bases between. CDR3 DNA sequence: TGTGCCAGCAGCCCAGGGAGGTTGGGTGGTGGCTACACCTTC. Amino acid sequence: CASSPGRLGGGYTF.

This rearrangement joins TRBV5-1 to TRBJ2-7; perhaps TRBD2 as D (6 bases). Trimming shortened V by 0 bases and J by 3 bases, and 16 bases separated the two germline ends. CDR1 is SGHRS, CDR2 YFSETQ, per germline. The CDR3 is made up of 16 amino acids. CDR3 region: CASSLVASDPNYEQYF. In DNA, the CDR3 is TGCGCCAGCAGCTTGGTGGCTAGCGACCCAAACTACGAGCAGTACTTC. The full variable domain, completed using reference TRBV5-1 and TRBJ2-7, is KAGVTQTPRYLIKTRGQQVTLSCSPISGHRSVSWYQQTPGQGLQFLFEYFSETQRNKGNFPGRFSGRQFSNSRSEMNVSTLELGDSALYLCASSLVASDPNYEQYFGPGTRLTVT.

The V gene is TRBV9, the J gene TRBJ1-2; the D gene is possibly TRBD1 (5 bases). CDR3 size: 15 residues. The germline gives CDR1 SGDLS, CDR2 YYNGEE. The ends were cut back, 0 bases at V and 5 bases at J, with 14 bases in the middle. CDR3 protein: CASSVDGGVAYGYTF. DNA of the CDR3: TGTGCCAGCAGCGTAGACGGAGGGGTCGCGTATGGCTACACCTTC.

V usage is TRBV27 and J usage is TRBJ2-7; tentative D call: TRBD1 (6 bases). The V gene lost 5 bases and the J gene lost 7 bases, with 15 bases spanning the gap. The CDR3 has 13 amino acids. CDR1 is MNHEY, CDR2 SMNVEV, per germline (reference sequence). The CDR3 DNA sequence: TGTGCCAGCAGTCCTACGGGAAGGGGGGAGCAGTACTTC. Its translation: CASSPTGRGEQYF.